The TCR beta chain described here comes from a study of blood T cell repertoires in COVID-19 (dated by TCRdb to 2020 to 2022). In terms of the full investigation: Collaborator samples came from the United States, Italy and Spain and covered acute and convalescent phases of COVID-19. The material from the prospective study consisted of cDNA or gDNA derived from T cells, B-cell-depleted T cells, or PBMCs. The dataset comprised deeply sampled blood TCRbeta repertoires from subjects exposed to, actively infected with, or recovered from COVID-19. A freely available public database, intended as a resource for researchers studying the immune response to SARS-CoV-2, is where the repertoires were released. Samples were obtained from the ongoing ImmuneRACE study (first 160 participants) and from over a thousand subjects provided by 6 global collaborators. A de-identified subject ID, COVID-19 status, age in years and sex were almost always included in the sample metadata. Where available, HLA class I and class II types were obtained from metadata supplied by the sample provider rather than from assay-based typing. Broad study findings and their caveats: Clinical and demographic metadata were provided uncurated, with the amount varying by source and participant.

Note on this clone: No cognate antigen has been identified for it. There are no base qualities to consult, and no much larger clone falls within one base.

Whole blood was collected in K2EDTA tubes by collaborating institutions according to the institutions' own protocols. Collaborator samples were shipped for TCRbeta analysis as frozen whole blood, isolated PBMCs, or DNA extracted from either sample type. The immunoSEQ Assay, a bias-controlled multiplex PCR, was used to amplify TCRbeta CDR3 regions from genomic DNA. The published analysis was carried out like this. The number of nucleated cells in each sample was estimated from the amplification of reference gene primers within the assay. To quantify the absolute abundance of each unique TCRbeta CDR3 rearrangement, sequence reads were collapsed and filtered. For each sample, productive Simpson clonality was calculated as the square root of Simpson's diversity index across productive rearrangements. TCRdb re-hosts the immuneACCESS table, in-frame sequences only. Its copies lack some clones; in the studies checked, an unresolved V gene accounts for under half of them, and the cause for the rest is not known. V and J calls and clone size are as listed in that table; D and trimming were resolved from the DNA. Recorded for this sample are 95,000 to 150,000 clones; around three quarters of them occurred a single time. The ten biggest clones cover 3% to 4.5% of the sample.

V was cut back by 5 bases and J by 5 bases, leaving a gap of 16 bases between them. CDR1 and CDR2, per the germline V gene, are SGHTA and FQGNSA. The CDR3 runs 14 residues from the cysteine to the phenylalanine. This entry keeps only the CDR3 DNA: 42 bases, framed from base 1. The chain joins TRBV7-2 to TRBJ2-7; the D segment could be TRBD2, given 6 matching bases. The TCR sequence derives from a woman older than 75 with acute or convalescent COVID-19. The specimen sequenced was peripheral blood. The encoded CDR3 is CASSRGNLFHEQYF. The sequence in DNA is TGTGCCAGCAGCCGCGGGAATTTGTTCCACGAGCAGTACTTC.